These 17 T cell receptor beta chains came from one sample sequenced in a study of early T cells in non-severe SARS-CoV-2 infection. TCRdb called the 5' RACE reads again in MiXCR, with one record for every CDR3 protein. Among roughly 40,000 distinct CDR3 sequences listed, approximately 7.1% were seen once. Specimen: whole blood. Receptor source: an adult who was a healthcare worker with PCR-confirmed SARS-CoV-2 infection or an uninfected control (not recorded which).

A few counts support this clonotype. The V and J genes are TRBV4-2 and TRBJ1-4, with D uncertain. Germline CDR1 is LGHNA and CDR2 is YNFKEQ. V was pared by 4 bases and J by 7 bases, with 19 bases between. The CDR3 is 16 residues long. CDR3: CASSPTAGMAREKLFF. For the CDR3, the DNA is TGTGCCAGCAGCCCTACTGCCGGGATGGCGCGTGAAAAACTGTTTTTT.

This clonotype came up a few times. J is TRBJ2-1 and V is TRBV7-9; 8 bases agree with TRBD1. Germline CDR1 is SEHNR and CDR2 is FQNEAQ (reference sequence). Trimming cost V 5 bases and J 4 bases; bases outside gene matches: 7. The CDR3 is made up of 15 amino acids. The CDR3 loop reads CASSRGTGGYNEQFF. As DNA, the CDR3 is TGTGCCAGCAGCCGAGGTACAGGGGGTTACAATGAGCAGTTCTTC.

At least ten counts were recorded for this clonotype. The rearrangement links TRBV6-2 or TRBV6-3 to TRBJ1-6; TRBD1 matches 11 bases. The CDR3 has 15 amino acids. Germline CDR1 reads MNHEY; CDR2 reads SVGEGT. V lost 6 bases to trimming and J lost 10 bases; unmatched junction nucleotides: 8. Written as DNA, the CDR3 is TGTGCCAGCAGACCAGGACAGGGGGCATTGTCACCCCTCCACTTT. The encoded protein is CASRPGQGALSPLHF.

The CDR3 spells CAISELSTGYGYTF. The CDR3 DNA reads as TGTGCCATCAGTGAGTTGTCGACGGGCTATGGCTACACCTTC. This chain connects TRBV10-3 to TRBJ1-2, with D uncertain. CDR1 ENHRY and CDR2 SYGVKD come from the germline V gene. CDR3 size: 14 residues. Trimming cost V 1 base and J 4 bases, with 10 bases left between them.

The V call is TRBV5-5, the J call TRBJ1-5; TRBD1 aligns across 7 bases. The trim removed 4 bases at V and 0 bases at J, leaving 10 bases unmatched. The CDR3 runs to 17 residues. Germline values: CDR1 SGHKS, CDR2 YYEKEE (reference sequence). The CDR3 DNA reads TGTGCCAGCAGCAACCGACAGGGAGGGGTTAGCAATCAGCCCCAGCATTTT. Translation: CASSNRQGGVSNQPQHF.

The table lists this clonotype with a few counts. This sequence joins TRBV4-1 and TRBJ1-1; TRBD1 is a possible D gene (5 bases). Germline CDR1 is MGHRA and CDR2 is YSYEKL. This CDR3 contains 14 residues. Trimming left V 1 base short and J 6 bases short, with 12 bases between. CDR3 nucleotide sequence: TGCGCCAGCAGCCAAGTAAGCAGGGTGTCTGAAGCTTTCTTT. It specifies CASSQVSRVSEAFF.

This chain uses TRBV20-1 with TRBJ1-6; a weak D match, TRBD1 (6 bases). V gave up 1 base and J gave up 5 bases, with 9 bases separating them. Germline CDR1 reads DFQATT; CDR2 reads SNEGSKA (reference sequence). The CDR3 spans 14 residues. The CDR3 DNA sequence: TGCAGTGCTAGAGGGGAGGGGGATAATTCACCCCTCCACTTT. As protein: CSARGEGDNSPLHF.

This clonotype was seen a handful of times. The chain combines TRBV14 with TRBJ2-2; D gene ambiguous. With 1 base removed from V and 0 bases from J, the gap between germline ends came to 12 bases. The CDR3 has 17 residues. CDR1 and CDR2 from the germline V gene are SGHDN and FVKESK. The CDR3 DNA follows: TGTGCCAGCAGCCAAGCCCAGACCCGAGCGAACACCGGGGAGCTGTTTTTT. Its translation is CASSQAQTRANTGELFF. Filled out from reference TRBV14 and TRBJ2-2, the complete variable domain reads EAGVTQFPSHSVIEKGQTVTLRCDPISGHDNLYWYRRVMGKEIKFLLHFVKESKQDESGMPNNRFLAERTGGTYSTLKVQPAELEDSGVYFCASSQAQTRANTGELFFGEGSRLTVL.

This clonotype has just a few counts. The V and J genes are TRBV10-2 and TRBJ2-1; D is tentatively TRBD1 or TRBD2 (6 bases each). This CDR3 contains 14 residues. Trimming removed 4 bases at V and 6 bases at J, with 13 bases between. Germline assignment: CDR1 WSHSY and CDR2 SAAADI. CDR3 amino acids: CASSGGGQGNEQFF. The CDR3 coding sequence is TGCGCCAGCAGTGGTGGGGGGCAGGGCAATGAGCAGTTCTTC.

The genes are TRBV2 and TRBJ2-3; TRBD2 matches 10 bases. The ends lost 8 bases at V and 1 base at J; junction bases unmatched: 3. Germline CDR1 is SNHLY and CDR2 is FYNNEI. CDR3 length: 14 residues. The CDR3 protein is CASDGLAGTDTQYF. The CDR3 DNA reads as TGTGCCAGCGATGGACTAGCGGGCACAGATACGCAGTATTTT. Supplemented by reference TRBV2 and TRBJ2-3, the full variable domain reads EPEVTQTPSHQVTQMGQEVILRCVPISNHLYFYWYRQILGQKVEFLVSFYNNEISEKSEIFDDQFSVERPDGSNFTLKIRSTKLEDSAMYFCASDGLAGTDTQYFGPGTRLTVL.

This clonotype has more than one count but fewer than ten. The CDR3 DNA reads TGTGCCATCAGTGAGCAAGGGGCCGGGGAGCTGTTTTTT. This encodes CAISEQGAGELFF. The J gene is TRBJ2-2, the V gene TRBV10-3, with D possibly TRBD1 on 5 matching bases. This CDR3 has 13 amino acids. The germline V and J ends were trimmed by 2 bases and 6 bases, with 7 bases remaining between them. CDR1 is ENHRY, CDR2 SYGVKD, per germline.

About this clonotype: A much larger clone lies a single base off, so this may be a read error. This sequence joins TRBV12-3 or TRBV12-4 and TRBJ1-2; 7 bases fit TRBD1. CDR3 length: 15 residues. J was trimmed by 7 bases and V by 3 bases; bases with no gene match: 11. The DNA of the CDR3 is TGTGCCAGCAGTTTCACTACCGGGACAGCGTCTGGCTACACCTTC. Amino acid sequence: CASSFTTGTASGYTF.

This clonotype was found many times. The rearrangement joins TRBV13 to TRBJ1-4, with D uncertain. The germline V gene has CDR1 PRHDT and CDR2 FYEKMQ (reference sequence). CDR3 length equals 12 residues. V lost 2 bases to trimming and J lost 8 bases, with 6 bases between them. The CDR3 is CASSLSSEKLFF. The CDR3 DNA sequence: TGTGCCAGCAGCTTAAGCAGCGAAAAACTGTTTTTT.

The genes are TRBV6-5 and TRBJ2-5, with D possibly matching TRBD2 (5 bases). Germline V gene data show CDR1 as MNHEY and CDR2 as SVGAGI. V lost 2 bases to trimming and J lost 4 bases, with 11 bases between them. The CDR3 runs 14 residues. CDR3 sequence reads: CASSYGRARETQYF. Written as DNA, the CDR3 is TGTGCCAGCAGTTACGGGCGGGCCCGAGAGACCCAGTACTTC.

This clonotype showed up just a few times. V gene TRBV5-8 combines with J gene TRBJ1-5; 9 nucleotides agree with TRBD1. The CDR3 has 14 amino acids. V lost 3 bases to trimming and J lost 9 bases; unmatched junction nucleotides: 7. Germline CDR1 SGHTS, CDR2 YDEGEE. CDR3 region: CASSSGQGSGPQHF. CDR3 nucleotides: TGTGCCAGCAGCTCTGGACAGGGGAGTGGGCCCCAGCATTTT.

The V gene is TRBV14, the J gene TRBJ2-1; TRBD1 matches at 7 bases. This CDR3 contains 15 residues. The trim removed 4 bases at V and 5 bases at J, leaving 8 bases unmatched. Germline CDR1 and CDR2: SGHDN and FVKESK. The CDR3 sequence: CASSPWDSYNNEQFF. The CDR3 region has the DNA TGTGCCAGCAGCCCCTGGGACAGCTACAACAATGAGCAGTTCTTC.

This clonotype was recorded at least ten times. The rearrangement uses TRBV20-1 and TRBJ2-7; the match to TRBD2 covers 8 bases. Germline CDR1 is DFQATT and CDR2 is SNEGSKA (reference sequence). The CDR3 length is 17 residues. The ends lost 5 bases at V and 6 bases at J; junction bases unmatched: 21. The CDR3 loop reads CSAPSGAGGRLGAEQYF. CDR3 nucleotides: TGCAGTGCTCCCTCCGGGGCGGGGGGCCGCCTCGGGGCCGAGCAGTACTTC.